A single T cell receptor (beta chain) is shown here with its context. The authors' processing: The authors estimated nucleated cell counts from reference gene primer amplification. Generated by immunoSEQ multiplex PCR, the TCRdb table keeps only in-frame clones and is missing some. V and J calls plus clone size are reproduced from that table; the DNA served to infer D and trimming. This table has approximately 73,000 clones, around nine tenths appearing once. The CDR3 runs 15 residues. The trim removed 4 bases at V and 8 bases at J, leaving 12 bases unmatched. Per the germline V gene, CDR1 is MDHEN and CDR2 is SYDVKM. The record originates from a study of blood T cell repertoires in COVID-19. Study at large: There were acute and convalescent COVID-19 samples, and they came from the United States, Italy and Spain. T cells, B-cell-depleted T cells, or PBMCs provided the cDNA or gDNA that served as material.

Sequencing used peripheral blood. This TCR came from a woman aged 60 to 75 with acute or convalescent COVID-19. V is TRBV28 and J is TRBJ1-2, with 8 bases that match TRBD1. The CDR3 DNA is TGTGCCAGCAGTTCAAACTGGGACAGGCAACAGGGCTACACCTTC. Protein product: CASSSNWDRQQGYTF.